This T cell receptor (beta chain) was captured in a study of identical twins. Study conclusions and caveats: Beta clonotypes that were abundant in cord blood contained fewer insertions, a pattern absent from memory repertoires.

One entry per CDR3 protein results from TCRdb running MiXCR on the 5' RACE reads. The sample lists a few hundred thousand distinct CDR3 sequences, about 10% occurring once. This clonotype occurred once. Its antigen is as yet unknown. V was cut by 0 bases and J by 2 bases, with 11 bases left in between. This CDR3 has 14 residues. The V gene's germline CDR1 is DFQATT and CDR2 SNEGSKA (reference sequence). The clonotype comes from a woman aged 45 to 65 in good health. V usage is TRBV20-1 and J usage is TRBJ2-7, with D tentatively TRBD2 (5 bases). The source material was naive T cells sorted from blood. The CDR3 nucleotides read TGCAGTGCTAGAGATAAGCTAGCAGCCTACGAGCAGTACTTC. As protein: CSARDKLAAYEQYF.